The 32 T cell receptor beta chains below were found in one sample sequenced in a study of T cells in localized non-small cell lung cancer. Some clones are missing from TCRdb's copy, which holds only in-frame ones; the method was immunoSEQ multiplex PCR. The profile covers about 24,000 clones, with about four fifths appearing a single time and more than 4.5% taken by the ten largest. The source material was PBMCs, sampled before any cancer treatment. The source of these receptors is a man aged 40-75 years with stage II lung adenocarcinoma.

This chain joins TRBV5-1 and TRBJ2-3, with D possibly being TRBD1 (5 bases). The CDR3 is 16 residues long. CDR1 and CDR2 from the germline V gene are SGHRS and YFSETQ. V was cut by 4 bases and J by 0 bases, with 15 bases left in between. The CDR3 is CASSPRQGESTDTQYF. CDR3 DNA sequence: TGCGCCAGCAGCCCACGGCAGGGTGAGAGCACAGATACGCAGTATTTT.

The chain couples TRBV7-5 to TRBJ2-5; TRBD1, the table's D call, was not compared with the DNA. TRBV7-5 is deemed a pseudogene. The CDR3 length is 15 residues. CDR3 bases: TGTGCCAGAAGCTTAATTGTAAGGGGCCAAGAGACCCAGTACTTC. Its protein product is CARSLIVRGQETQYF.

The chain uses TRBV18 and TRBJ1-6, with D possibly matching TRBD1 (5 bases). The V gene lost 2 bases and the J gene lost 7 bases, with 9 bases spanning the gap. In germline, CDR1 is KGHSH, CDR2 LQKENI. The length of the CDR3 is 14 residues. In nucleotides, the CDR3 is TGTGCCAGCTCACCAGGGGCCGAAAATTCACCCCTCCACTTT. Protein sequence: CASSPGAENSPLHF.

The chain carries TRBV28 and TRBJ2-7; D perhaps matches TRBD1 (6 bases). Germline V gene data show CDR1 as MDHEN and CDR2 as SYDVKM. V lost 3 bases, J lost 6 bases, and 18 bases lay in between. This CDR3 has 15 residues. In DNA, the CDR3 is TGTGCCAGCAGTTTTTCGGTTTCGATGGGGGCCGAGCAGTACTTC. Its protein product is CASSFSVSMGAEQYF.

Notes on this clone: The sample contains more than one DNA sequence encoding this CDR3. The chain joins TRBV2 to TRBJ2-7; 13 bases are a match to TRBD2. With V trimmed by 3 bases and J by 8 bases, 7 bases remained unmatched. CDR3 length: 15 amino acids. Germline V gene sequence: CDR1 SNHLY, CDR2 FYNNEI. The CDR3 sequence is CASSDTTSGGPQQYF. The DNA for the CDR3 is TGTGCCAGCAGTGATACGACTAGCGGGGGGCCCCAGCAGTACTTC.

The V and J genes are TRBV29-1 and TRBJ1-2; D not resolved. The CDR3 is 13 residues long. V dropped 6 bases and J dropped 4 bases, with 15 bases sitting between them. Germline V gives CDR1 SQVTM, CDR2 ANQGSEA. Here the CDR3 reads CSVPTTAAYGYTF. CDR3 DNA sequence: TGCAGCGTCCCGACTACGGCTGCCTATGGCTACACCTTC. The full variable domain, in which reference TRBV29-1 and TRBJ1-2 provide the parts outside the CDR3, is SAVISQKPSRDICQRGTSLTIQCQVDSQVTMMFWYRQQPGQSLTLIATANQGSEATYESGFVIDKFPISRPNLTFSTLTVSNMSPEDSSIYLCSVPTTAAYGYTFGSGTRLTVV.

The rearrangement joins TRBV11-2 to TRBJ1-2; D is uncertain. Germline loops: CDR1 SGHAT, CDR2 FQNNGV. V lost 1 base and J 8 bases, leaving 11 bases between the germline ends. This CDR3 is 13 amino acids long. CDR3 DNA sequence: TGTGCCAGCAGCTTAGCCTTGGGGAAGGGCTACACCTTC. Translated: CASSLALGKGYTF.

The chain recombines TRBV5-1 with TRBJ1-1, with D possibly TRBD1 on 6 matching bases. Trimming pared 1 base from V and 6 bases from J, leaving 13 bases between. The germline V gene encodes CDR1 SGHRS and CDR2 YFSETQ. The CDR3 consists of 14 residues. The CDR3 sequence: CASSLYREVAEAFF. CDR3 sequence (DNA): TGCGCCAGCAGCTTGTACAGGGAAGTTGCTGAAGCTTTCTTT. The full variable domain, completed using reference TRBV5-1 and TRBJ1-1, is KAGVTQTPRYLIKTRGQQVTLSCSPISGHRSVSWYQQTPGQGLQFLFEYFSETQRNKGNFPGRFSGRQFSNSRSEMNVSTLELGDSALYLCASSLYREVAEAFFGQGTRLTVV.

The V gene is TRBV19, the J gene TRBJ1-1, with D perhaps TRBD1 (5 bases). This CDR3 contains 12 residues. CDR1 LNHDA and CDR2 SQIVND come from the germline V gene (reference sequence). V was trimmed by 5 bases and J by 1 base, leaving 5 bases between them. CDR3 region: CASSGTNTEAFF. The CDR3 DNA reads TGTGCCAGTAGTGGGACGAACACTGAAGCTTTCTTT.

The chain is built from TRBV11-3 and TRBJ2-7; D unresolved. The CDR3 extends over 12 amino acids. V lost 5 bases, J lost 2 bases, and 7 bases lay in between. Germline CDR1 SGHNT, CDR2 YENEEA. The CDR3 DNA reads as TGTGCCAGCAGCCGGGTGGCCTACGAGCAGTACTTC. Its translation: CASSRVAYEQYF.

The rearrangement links TRBV2 to TRBJ2-5; D could derive from TRBD1 or TRBD2 (6 bases each). V lost 3 bases to trimming and J lost 2 bases, with 13 bases between them. Germline lookup yields CDR1 SNHLY and CDR2 FYNNEI. CDR3 size: 15 residues. The DNA for the CDR3 is TGTGCCAGCAGTGACCCGGGGGCCCCTCAAGAGACCCAGTACTTC. Protein product: CASSDPGAPQETQYF. The full variable domain, in which reference TRBV2 and TRBJ2-5 provide the parts outside the CDR3, is EPEVTQTPSHQVTQMGQEVILRCVPISNHLYFYWYRQILGQKVEFLVSFYNNEISEKSEIFDDQFSVERPDGSNFTLKIRSTKLEDSAMYFCASSDPGAPQETQYFGPGTRLLVL.

The chain recombines TRBV6-1 with TRBJ1-6; no clear D gene. This CDR3 region has 12 residues. Trimming shortened V by 6 bases and J by 6 bases, and 6 bases separated the two germline ends. Germline-derived CDR1 and CDR2 are MNHNS and SASEGT. This CDR3 reads CASRAGNSPLHF. In DNA, the CDR3 is TGTGCCAGCAGGGCCGGTAATTCACCCCTCCACTTT.

This chain links TRBV11-2 with TRBJ2-3; 11 bases agree with TRBD1. Per germline, CDR1 SGHAT and CDR2 FQNNGV. The CDR3 has 16 residues. V trimming: 5 bases; J trimming: 4 bases; junction bases outside the gene matches: 8. For the CDR3, the DNA is TGTGCCAGCAGCAATCGGGACAGGGGGAGCGCAGATACGCAGTATTTT. Protein sequence: CASSNRDRGSADTQYF. Supplemented by reference TRBV11-2 and TRBJ2-3, the full variable domain reads EAGVAQSPRYKIIEKRQSVAFWCNPISGHATLYWYQQILGQGPKLLIQFQNNGVVDDSQLPKDRFSAERLKGVDSTLKIQPAKLEDSAVYLCASSNRDRGSADTQYFGPGTRLTVL.

This clone was seen only a few times. This sequence joins TRBV27 and TRBJ2-7, with 9 bases aligning to TRBD1. Germline assignment: CDR1 MNHEY and CDR2 SMNVEV (reference sequence). With V trimmed by 5 bases and J by 0 bases, 8 bases remained unmatched. This CDR3 spans 16 amino acids. CDR3 loop: CASSPLLTGGSYEQYF. In DNA, the CDR3 is TGTGCCAGCAGTCCGCTGCTGACAGGGGGCTCCTACGAGCAGTACTTC.

The CDR3 coding sequence is TGTGCCAGCAGTTCCCCGGGACTTCACACAGATACGCAGTATTTT. As protein: CASSSPGLHTDTQYF. The J gene is TRBJ2-3, the V gene TRBV11-3; D is perhaps TRBD2 (6 bases). Trimming shortened V by 6 bases and J by 2 bases, and 15 bases separated the two germline ends. The length of the CDR3 is 15 residues. Germline CDR1 SGHNT, CDR2 YENEEA.

CDR3 sequence reads: CAWKGNSYEQYF. The CDR3 nucleotides read TGTGCCTGGAAGGGGAACTCCTACGAGCAGTACTTC. This chain links TRBV30 with TRBJ2-7, with D possibly TRBD1 on 5 matching bases. Germline V lookup: CDR1 GTSNPN, CDR2 SVGIG (reference sequence). V lost 4 bases, J lost 0 bases, and 7 bases lay in between. The CDR3 is 12 residues long.

This clone came up a few times. The rearrangement joins TRBV7-9 to TRBJ1-5; D possibly corresponds to TRBD1 (6 bases). V was trimmed by 2 bases and J by 4 bases, leaving 12 bases between them. This CDR3 spans 15 amino acids. The germline CDR1 and CDR2 sequences are SEHNR and FQNEAQ (reference sequence). CDR3 DNA: TGTGCCAGCAGCTTACTGTCAGGGGTTAATCAGCCCCAGCATTTT. Amino acid sequence: CASSLLSGVNQPQHF. Using reference TRBV7-9 and TRBJ1-5 for the parts outside the CDR3, the full variable domain is DTGVSQNPRHKITKRGQNVTFRCDPISEHNRLYWYRQTLGQGPEFLTYFQNEAQLEKSRLLSDRFSAERPKGSFSTLEIQRTEQGDSAMYLCASSLLSGVNQPQHFGDGTRLSIL.

The chain uses TRBV19 and TRBJ1-2, with 7 bases aligning to TRBD1. The V and J ends lost 9 bases and 7 bases, in that order; junction bases with no gene match: 5. This CDR3 comprises 11 residues. Germline V gene lookup returns CDR1 LNHDA and CDR2 SQIVND (reference sequence). The DNA of the CDR3 is TGTGCCAGCCATGACAGGGCTGGCTACACCTTC. Protein: CASHDRAGYTF.

With respect to this clone: A read error may account for a junction end that differs from germline. This chain connects TRBV11-3 to TRBJ1-2; a weak D match, TRBD1 (5 bases). The CDR3 runs to 12 residues. Germline lookup yields CDR1 SGHNT and CDR2 YENEEA. This chain's CDR3 is CASSRQSMARNF. The CDR3 DNA sequence: TGTGCCAGCAGCAGACAGAGTATGGCTAGGAACTTC.

V gene TRBV7-2 combines with J gene TRBJ1-2; D may be TRBD1 (5 bases). The CDR3 totals 14 residues. Trimming took off 3 bases at V and 7 bases at J, with 15 bases between the two ends. Germline V gene data show CDR1 as SGHTA and CDR2 as FQGNSA. The CDR3 here is CASSFGTVGGGYTF. CDR3 DNA sequence: TGTGCCAGCAGCTTCGGGACGGTGGGGGGTGGCTACACCTTC. The full variable domain, its missing parts supplied by reference TRBV7-2 and TRBJ1-2, is GAGVSQSPSNKVTEKGKDVELRCDPISGHTALYWYRQSLGQGLEFLIYFQGNSAPDKSGLPSDRFSAERTGGSVSTLTIQRTQQEDSAVYLCASSFGTVGGGYTFGSGTRLTVV.

The chain couples TRBV9 to TRBJ2-1, with D perhaps matching TRBD1 or TRBD2 (5 bases each). There are 16 residues in the CDR3. Germline V lookup: CDR1 SGDLS, CDR2 YYNGEE. V lost 0 bases and J lost 0, with 10 bases in between. The CDR3 DNA reads TGTGCCAGCAGCGTAGGGGGACGTATCTCCTACAATGAGCAGTTCTTC. Amino acid sequence: CASSVGGRISYNEQFF.

This clone appeared a single time. The chain employs TRBV5-1 and TRBJ2-3; possibly TRBD1 for D (5 bases). The CDR3 sequence is 14 residues long. V lost 3 bases, J lost 2 bases, and 10 bases lay in between. Germline V CDR1 and CDR2: SGHRS, YFSETQ. DNA of the CDR3: TGCGCCAGCAGCTCGACAGACCTCACAGATACGCAGTATTTT. It translates to CASSSTDLTDTQYF.

The rearrangement links TRBV7-2 to TRBJ2-7; D gene ambiguous. CDR3 length: 11 amino acids. Germline V gives CDR1 SGHTA, CDR2 FQGNSA. The ends were cut back, 5 bases at V and 3 bases at J, with 5 bases in the middle. The CDR3 DNA reads as TGTGCCAGCAGCCCCGGCTACGAGCAGTACTTC. Translating gives CASSPGYEQYF.

The sample holds a few counts of this clone. V usage is TRBV6-5 and J usage is TRBJ1-2; D gene uncertain. Trimming left V 6 bases short and J 4 bases short, with 12 bases between. Germline loops: CDR1 MNHEY, CDR2 SVGAGI. The CDR3 totals 13 residues. Written as DNA, the CDR3 is TGTGCCAGCAGCCCCTCGAGCGGCTATGGCTACACCTTC. Its translation: CASSPSSGYGYTF.

This chain links TRBV4-2 with TRBJ2-5; D assignment may be TRBD1 or TRBD2 (5 bases each). The germline V gene encodes CDR1 LGHNA and CDR2 YNFKEQ. Trimming stripped 5 bases from V and 3 bases from J, with 10 bases between. The CDR3 is 13 residues long. The CDR3 protein is CASSVGREETQYF. The CDR3 DNA reads TGTGCCAGCAGCGTGGGACGGGAAGAGACCCAGTACTTC.

A few counts support this clone. This chain uses TRBV19 with TRBJ1-1, with D unresolved. The germline CDR1 and CDR2 sequences are LNHDA and SQIVND (reference sequence). Trimming pared 4 bases from V and 1 base from J, leaving 10 bases between. The CDR3 is made up of 14 amino acids. The CDR3 loop is CASSTTTKNTEAFF. Written as DNA, the CDR3 is TGTGCCAGTAGTACCACAACCAAGAACACTGAAGCTTTCTTT.

The V gene is TRBV29-1, the J gene TRBJ1-1; 7 positions agree with TRBD1. V gave up 6 bases and J gave up 11 bases; unmatched junction bases: 15. This CDR3 is built from 13 residues. Germline V gives CDR1 SQVTM, CDR2 ANQGSEA. CDR3 loop: CSVYRDRNSVAFF. CDR3 DNA sequence: TGCAGCGTGTACCGGGACAGAAACTCCGTGGCTTTCTTT.

The chain combines TRBV7-2 with TRBJ2-1, with D perhaps TRBD1 (5 bases). There are 14 residues in the CDR3. The germline gives CDR1 SGHTA, CDR2 FQGNSA. Trimming removed 5 bases from V and 7 bases from J, with 15 bases in between. CDR3 in DNA: TGTGCCAGCAGCCCCGGACACGCTCAGAATGAGCAGTTCTTC. Encoded protein: CASSPGHAQNEQFF.

The V gene is TRBV10-3, the J gene TRBJ2-7; no reliable D call. The CDR3 length is 16 residues. In germline, CDR1 is ENHRY, CDR2 SYGVKD. The V and J ends lost 1 base and 5 bases respectively, with 18 bases between them. The CDR3 nucleotides are TGTGCCATCAGTGAGTTAACGAATCTACGGTTAAACGAGCAGTACTTC. Its protein product is CAISELTNLRLNEQYF.

The rearrangement joins TRBV30 to TRBJ1-6; D remains unclear. Trimming pared 2 bases from V and 6 bases from J, leaving 11 bases between. The CDR3 is made up of 14 amino acids. Germline V gene lookup returns CDR1 GTSNPN and CDR2 SVGIG (reference sequence). This CDR3 reads CAWSLGWGNSPLHF. In DNA form, the CDR3 reads TGTGCCTGGAGTCTAGGCTGGGGTAATTCACCCCTCCACTTT.

A single count supports this clone. This chain links TRBV25-1 with TRBJ1-1, with a weak D call TRBD1 (5 bases). The germline V and J ends were trimmed by 2 bases and 6 bases, with 13 bases remaining between them. The CDR3 is 14 amino acids. Germline CDR1 and CDR2: MGHDK and SYGVNS. CDR3 sequence reads: CASSEGSGVSEAFF. Here the CDR3 DNA reads TGTGCCAGCAGTGAAGGTTCGGGGGTCTCTGAAGCTTTCTTT.

This clone was counted once. This chain connects TRBV7-2 to TRBJ2-7; 7 nucleotides align to TRBD1. CDR1 and CDR2 from the germline V gene are SGHTA and FQGNSA. V shed 5 bases, J shed 4 bases, and the junction held 5 bases outside the gene matches. The CDR3 length is 13 residues. CDR3 amino acids: CASSPGTEYEQYF. CDR3 nucleotides: TGTGCCAGCAGCCCCGGGACAGAGTACGAGCAGTACTTC.